Below are 27 T cell receptor beta chains sequenced from a single sample in a study of T cells after yellow fever vaccination. Each CDR3 protein is one row after TCRdb ran MiXCR on the 5' RACE reads. The data show 300,000 to 400,000 distinct CDR3 sequences, about 8.7% seen once. The specimen comprised PBMCs, sampled on the day of the first yellow fever vaccination. The origin of the receptors is a man in his late teens or twenties who received the YFV17D yellow fever vaccine.

This clonotype was observed many times. The J gene is TRBJ2-3, the V gene TRBV6-4; tentative D call: TRBD2 (7 bases). The CDR3 totals 14 residues. Germline CDR1 and CDR2: MRHNA and SNTAGT. Trimming left V 2 bases short and J 4 bases short, with 10 bases between. The CDR3 DNA reads as TGTGCCAGCAGTGACGGGGGGGCCTCAGATACGCAGTATTTT. Its translation: CASSDGGASDTQYF.

This clonotype occurred many times. The gene calls are TRBV5-1 and TRBJ1-6; D is unclear. The CDR3 extends over 16 amino acids. Trimming removed 0 bases from V and 4 bases from J, with 11 bases in between. Germline loops: CDR1 SGHRS, CDR2 YFSETQ. CDR3 amino acids: CASSLDGTAYNSPLHF. The CDR3 DNA reads TGCGCCAGCAGCTTGGACGGAACCGCATATAATTCACCCCTCCACTTT.

The sample holds a few counts of this clonotype. The CDR3, as DNA: TGTGCCAGCAGCCAGGCCCGACGGGGGAATGAGCAGTTCTTC. The encoded protein is CASSQARRGNEQFF. This chain connects TRBV3-1 to TRBJ2-1; maybe TRBD2 (6 bases). This CDR3 comprises 14 residues. Looked up from germline, CDR1 is LGHDT and CDR2 is YNNKEL (reference sequence). V was trimmed by 3 bases and J by 7 bases, leaving 13 bases between them.

This clonotype was seen ten or more times. The rearrangement links TRBV7-2 to TRBJ2-5; TRBD2 aligns across 8 bases. The CDR3 covers 17 residues. Trimming cost V 4 bases and J 2 bases; bases outside gene matches: 12. Germline CDR1 SGHTA, CDR2 FQGNSA. The CDR3 coding sequence is TGTGCCAGCAGCTCCCCCGGGGTAGCGGGGCAGCAAGAGACCCAGTACTTC. It codes for CASSSPGVAGQQETQYF. The whole variable domain, remainder taken from reference TRBV7-2 and TRBJ2-5, is GAGVSQSPSNKVTEKGKDVELRCDPISGHTALYWYRQSLGQGLEFLIYFQGNSAPDKSGLPSDRFSAERTGGSVSTLTIQRTQQEDSAVYLCASSSPGVAGQQETQYFGPGTRLLVL.

This clonotype was counted between two and nine times. The V and J genes are TRBV20-1 and TRBJ2-5; 7 positions match TRBD2. V trimming: 2 bases; J trimming: 0 bases; junction bases outside the gene matches: 15. The CDR3 is 18 amino acids. In germline, CDR1 is DFQATT, CDR2 SNEGSKA (reference sequence). The chain's CDR3 is CSARTGGRGSINQETQYF. The CDR3 DNA is TGCAGTGCTAGAACCGGGGGGAGGGGATCCATAAACCAAGAGACCCAGTACTTC.

The chain employs TRBV3-1 and TRBJ1-3; TRBD1 is a possible D gene (5 bases). CDR1 is LGHDT, CDR2 YNNKEL, per germline (reference sequence). The CDR3 contains 15 residues. The V end was cut by 2 bases, the J end by 4 bases, with 12 bases between. The CDR3 sequence: CASSQSSGQGNTIYF. In nucleotides, the CDR3 is TGTGCCAGCAGCCAATCTTCGGGGCAAGGAAACACCATATATTTT.

This clonotype occurred a few times. This rearrangement joins TRBV4-1 to TRBJ2-3; D uncertain. CDR1 is MGHRA and CDR2 is YSYEKL in the germline V gene. This CDR3 region has 13 residues. Trimming removed 1 base at V and 3 bases at J, with 5 bases between. Written as DNA, the CDR3 is TGCGCCAGCAGCCAAGTTCAGACAGATACGCAGTATTTT. It encodes CASSQVQTDTQYF.

This rearrangement joins TRBV7-2 to TRBJ1-2; a weak D match, TRBD1 (5 bases). Trimming took 4 bases from V and 4 from J, leaving 10 bases between them. This CDR3 is built from 13 residues. Germline V gene data show CDR1 as SGHTA and CDR2 as FQGNSA. DNA for the CDR3: TGTGCCAGCAGCTCAGGGCGCGTCTATGGCTACACCTTC. It is translated as CASSSGRVYGYTF.

This clonotype showed up just a few times. The J gene is TRBJ2-1, the V gene TRBV13; possible D gene TRBD2, 6 bases. Looked up from germline, CDR1 is PRHDT and CDR2 is FYEKMQ (reference sequence). This CDR3 contains 17 residues. Between the trimmed V and J ends, which lost 4 bases and 5 bases, there was a span of 21 bases. The CDR3 DNA reads TGTGCCAGCAGCTCGGCCTCACCTATGGCGGGGAACAATGAGCAGTTCTTC. This sequence encodes CASSSASPMAGNNEQFF.

This clonotype was counted a few times. The rearrangement uses TRBV4-1 and TRBJ2-7; D might be TRBD2 (6 bases). The CDR3 has 15 amino acids. CDR1 is MGHRA, CDR2 YSYEKL, per germline. V gave up 4 bases and J gave up 1 base, with 14 bases separating them. CDR3 in DNA: TGCGCCAGCAGCCCTCTTTGGCGGGGATCCTACGAGCAGTACTTC. Its translation is CASSPLWRGSYEQYF.

This sequence joins TRBV29-1 and TRBJ2-3, with D maybe TRBD1 (6 bases). This CDR3 is built from 12 residues. Looked up from germline, CDR1 is SQVTM and CDR2 is ANQGSEA. V shed 8 bases and J shed 6 bases, with 15 bases lying between them. The CDR3 DNA is TGCAGCTCGGGACACGCACGGGATACGCAGTATTTT. This sequence encodes CSSGHARDTQYF.

This clonotype was seen repeatedly, ten times or more. This chain links TRBV7-9 with TRBJ1-2; the D is unclear. The V gene lost 2 bases and the J gene lost 4 bases, with 14 bases spanning the gap. Germline assignment: CDR1 SEHNR and CDR2 FQNEAQ (reference sequence). The CDR3 is 15 amino acids. CDR3 loop: CASSLNEMSSYGYTF. The CDR3 region has the DNA TGTGCCAGCAGCTTAAACGAAATGAGTAGCTATGGCTACACCTTC.

In this sample, this clonotype turned up a few times. The chain links TRBV7-2 to TRBJ1-2; D gene ambiguous. V shed 4 bases and J shed 8 bases, with 11 bases lying between them. In germline, CDR1 is SGHTA, CDR2 FQGNSA. The CDR3 has 12 residues. CDR3 loop: CASSSIVTGYTF. For the CDR3, the DNA is TGTGCCAGCAGCTCCATAGTTACGGGCTACACCTTC.

The gene calls are TRBV4-1 and TRBJ1-4; tentative D call: TRBD1 (5 bases). Germline CDR1 is MGHRA and CDR2 is YSYEKL. With 0 bases removed from V and 1 base from J, the gap between germline ends came to 12 bases. The CDR3 contains 17 residues. The CDR3 reads CASSQDRSGETNEKLFF. DNA for the CDR3: TGCGCCAGCAGCCAAGATAGGTCGGGGGAAACTAATGAAAAACTGTTTTTT.

This sequence joins TRBV20-1 and TRBJ1-1; a possible D gene is TRBD1 (5 bases). Germline CDR1 and CDR2: DFQATT and SNEGSKA (reference sequence). Deletions cut 0 bases from V and 1 base from J, with 12 bases between. The CDR3 contains 15 residues. CDR3 loop: CSARDVGGPNTEAFF. The DNA of the CDR3 is TGCAGTGCTAGAGATGTCGGGGGACCGAACACTGAAGCTTTCTTT.

This clonotype was picked up many times. The chain carries TRBV9 and TRBJ2-1; 9 bases align to TRBD2. V gave up 0 bases and J gave up 2 bases; unmatched junction bases: 9. The CDR3 runs 18 residues. The germline gives CDR1 SGDLS, CDR2 YYNGEE. The CDR3 nucleotides read TGTGCCAGCAGCGTAGGGCCAGCGGGGGGTCCCCCCTACAATGAGCAGTTCTTC. Translated, it gives CASSVGPAGGPPYNEQFF.

This clonotype turned up a few times. V gene TRBV21-1 combines with J gene TRBJ1-1. TRBV21-1 is flagged as a pseudogene. The CDR3 is made up of 14 amino acids. This CDR3 is CASSKVLGKTEAFF. The CDR3 bases are TGTGCCAGCAGCAAAGTACTAGGGAAGACTGAAGCTTTCTTT.

This clonotype has ten or more counts. The genes are TRBV25-1 and TRBJ2-1, with D perhaps assigned TRBD1 or TRBD2 (5 bases each). Germline CDR1 is MGHDK and CDR2 is SYGVNS. This CDR3 comprises 11 residues. Between the trimmed V and J ends, which lost 9 bases and 5 bases, there was a span of 8 bases. CDR3 residues: CASTGHNEQFF. The DNA for the CDR3 is TGTGCCAGTACGGGACACAATGAGCAGTTCTTC.

This clonotype has only a few counts. J is TRBJ2-5 and V is TRBV7-2, with TRBD2 matching over 11 bases. CDR3 size: 16 residues. Germline V gene sequence: CDR1 SGHTA, CDR2 FQGNSA. Trimming cost V 8 bases and J 4 bases; bases outside gene matches: 12. CDR3 bases: TGTGCCAGCGTGCTCTGGGGTCTAGCGGGGGGAGAGACCCAGTACTTC. It codes for CASVLWGLAGGETQYF.

The chain links TRBV5-1 to TRBJ2-7; 7 bases are shared with TRBD1. CDR3 length: 15 amino acids. Looked up from germline, CDR1 is SGHRS and CDR2 is YFSETQ. V was pared by 0 bases and J by 6 bases, with 9 bases of the junction left unmatched. The DNA of the CDR3 is TGCGCCAGCAGCTTGGAACCGGGACAGTTGGGCGAGCAGTACTTC. Its protein product is CASSLEPGQLGEQYF.

This clonotype turned up a few times. The chain is built from TRBV3-1 and TRBJ2-1, with unresolved D. The CDR3 length is 15 residues. The germline V gene has CDR1 LGHDT and CDR2 YNNKEL (reference sequence). V gave up 1 base and J gave up 5 bases, with 12 bases separating them. The CDR3 region is CASSQASSYNNEQFF. The CDR3 bases are TGTGCCAGCAGCCAAGCATCCTCATATAACAATGAGCAGTTCTTC.

This clonotype was detected a few times. The chain combines TRBV29-1 with TRBJ1-3; D is ambiguous. The CDR3 is 14 amino acids. Germline V gene lookup returns CDR1 SQVTM and CDR2 ANQGSEA. The V end lost 4 bases, the J end lost 4 bases, and 14 bases lay between the germline ends. The CDR3 coding sequence is TGCAGCGTTGGGGAAGGCACAGTCGGAAACACCATATATTTT. Its translation: CSVGEGTVGNTIYF.

The chain has TRBV5-1 and TRBJ1-4; a possible D gene is TRBD1 (6 bases). The V end lost 1 base, the J end lost 6 bases, and 25 bases lay between the germline ends. Germline assignment: CDR1 SGHRS and CDR2 YFSETQ. The CDR3 runs to 19 residues. The DNA of the CDR3 is TGCGCCAGCAGCTTGTTCTTTCTCCCCGTGGGGGCGCAGGATGAAAAACTGTTTTTT. This encodes CASSLFFLPVGAQDEKLFF.

This clonotype was counted between two and nine times. The chain uses TRBV6-5 and TRBJ2-7, with 12 bases matching TRBD2. The germline gives CDR1 MNHEY, CDR2 SVGAGI. V trimming: 4 bases; J trimming: 7 bases; junction bases outside the gene matches: 2. The CDR3 runs to 13 residues. The CDR3 is CASSSGLAGEQYV. CDR3 nucleotides: TGTGCCAGCAGTTCCGGACTAGCGGGGGAGCAGTACGTC.

The V and J genes are TRBV11-2 and TRBJ2-3, with 9 bases identical to TRBD2. Germline loops: CDR1 SGHAT, CDR2 FQNNGV. The CDR3 has 16 residues. V shed 2 bases, J shed 1 base, and the junction held 4 bases outside the gene matches. The CDR3 loop is CASSLLRTSGTDTQYF. The CDR3 DNA sequence: TGTGCCAGCAGCTTATTGAGGACTAGCGGCACAGATACGCAGTATTTT.

This clonotype was seen repeatedly, ten times or more. The CDR3 bases are TGTGCCAGCAGCTCGACCGTCTCCCCAGAGACCCAGTACTTC. Its translation is CASSSTVSPETQYF. The chain is built from TRBV7-7 and TRBJ2-5; D is undetermined. Germline V lookup: CDR1 SSHAT, CDR2 FNYEAQ (reference sequence). The ends were cut back, 4 bases at V and 4 bases at J, with 13 bases in the middle. The CDR3 contains 14 residues.

At least ten counts were recorded for this clonotype. The chain has TRBV29-1 and TRBJ1-1; TRBD1 might be the D (5 bases). Germline lookup yields CDR1 SQVTM and CDR2 ANQGSEA. The CDR3 is 10 amino acids. Trimming stripped 6 bases from V and 7 bases from J, with 9 bases between. The CDR3 region has the DNA TGCAGCGTGAAGGGGTATGAAGCTTTCTTT. Translation: CSVKGYEAFF.